This entry lists 27 T cell receptor beta chains sequenced from one sample in a study of regulatory T cells in long-lasting Graves disease. HTBI primers from iRepertoire and Arm-PCR of CDR3 regions yielded the TCR beta libraries. TCRdb ran MiXCR on the multiplex PCR reads and lists one entry per CDR3 protein. The sample yields about 220,000 distinct CDR3 sequences, 15% to 20% seen once. Time point given: newly diagnosed GD, antithyroid drugs for less than 3 months. From PBMCs, RNA was extracted and then used to make the TCR library. These data were also reused for a study on T cells in Graves' hyperthyroidism and ophthalmopathy.

Sequenced here: peripheral blood mononuclear cells (PBMCs), sampled at new diagnosis, from a patient treated with antithyroid drugs. All receptors derive from a woman aged 25 to 39 with Graves disease.

This clonotype appeared many times. The chain uses TRBV6-2 or TRBV6-3 and TRBJ2-1; 7 nucleotides match TRBD2. CDR1 and CDR2 (germline): MNHEY, SVGEGT. The V and J ends lost 6 bases and 4 bases, in that order; junction bases with no gene match: 15. This CDR3 comprises 17 residues. CDR3 bases: TGTGCCAGCAGACCATTTTCAACGGGAGGCATTTACAATGAGCAGTTCTTC. Residues: CASRPFSTGGIYNEQFF.

Many counts were recorded for this clonotype. The chain is built from TRBV15 and TRBJ2-1; TRBD2 matches at 13 bases. Germline V CDR1 and CDR2: LNHNV, YYDKDF (reference sequence). J gave up 5 bases and V 1 base, and 2 bases lay outside the gene matches. The CDR3 is made up of 16 amino acids. The CDR3 nucleotides are TGTGCCACCAGCAGAGTAGGGACTAGCGGGAACAATGAGCAGTTCTTC. Its protein product is CATSRVGTSGNNEQFF.

At least ten counts were recorded for this clonotype. The rearrangement joins TRBV5-1 to TRBJ2-2, with 10 bases matching TRBD1. V gave up 1 base and J gave up 5 bases; unmatched junction bases: 5. Per the germline V gene, CDR1 is SGHRS and CDR2 is YFSETQ. The CDR3 sequence is 16 residues long. The CDR3 reads CASSLIGTGATGELFF. CDR3 bases: TGCGCCAGCAGCTTGATTGGGACAGGGGCGACCGGGGAGCTGTTTTTT.

This clonotype was seen ten or more times. The V call is TRBV5-1, the J call TRBJ1-4, with TRBD1 as a possible D gene (5 bases). Looked up from germline, CDR1 is SGHRS and CDR2 is YFSETQ. The V end was cut by 0 bases, the J end by 0 bases, with 15 bases between. The CDR3 is made up of 18 amino acids. Here the CDR3 DNA reads TGCGCCAGCAGCTTGGGCGCGGGACTACGGGCAACTAATGAAAAACTGTTTTTT. It codes for CASSLGAGLRATNEKLFF.

V usage is TRBV12-3 or TRBV12-4 and J usage is TRBJ1-6; 10 bases map to TRBD1. The CDR3 sequence is 14 residues long. V gave up 5 bases and J gave up 10 bases; unmatched junction bases: 5. The CDR3 DNA sequence: TGTGCCAGCAGTCGGACAGGGGGGCTCTCACCCCTCCACTTT. Encoded protein: CASSRTGGLSPLHF.

DNA for the CDR3: TGTGCCAGCTGCCCTACAAACACCGGGGAGCTGTTTTTT. Its protein product is CASCPTNTGELFF. This chain uses TRBV6-1 with TRBJ2-2; the D is unclear. This CDR3 has 13 residues. Looked up from germline, CDR1 is MNHNS and CDR2 is SASEGT. V was shortened by 8 bases and J by 2 bases, with 9 bases between the two germline ends.

This clonotype was recorded many times. V is TRBV19 and J is TRBJ1-1; 11 bases map to TRBD1. The germline gives CDR1 LNHDA, CDR2 SQIVND (reference sequence). With 1 base clipped from V and 6 bases from J, the junction kept 4 bases outside the gene matches. This CDR3 comprises 15 residues. The CDR3: CASSIGTGGMAEAFF. In nucleotides, the CDR3 is TGTGCCAGTAGTATAGGGACAGGGGGCATGGCTGAAGCTTTCTTT.

V and J are TRBV10-1 and TRBJ2-2; D uncertain. V lost 3 bases and J lost 2, with 10 bases in between. Germline-derived CDR1 and CDR2 are WNHNN and SYGVQD (reference sequence). The CDR3 extends over 15 amino acids. CDR3 DNA sequence: TGCGCCAGCAGTGAAAGTTCCGTAAACACCGGGGAGCTGTTTTTT. It encodes CASSESSVNTGELFF.

The V gene is TRBV11-2, the J gene TRBJ2-1; unclear D gene. The germline CDR1 and CDR2 sequences are SGHAT and FQNNGV. The germline V and J ends were trimmed by 1 base and 4 bases, with 8 bases remaining between them. This CDR3 has 14 residues. CDR3: CASSLVGSYNEQFF. DNA for the CDR3: TGTGCCAGCAGCTTAGTGGGTAGTTACAATGAGCAGTTCTTC. Based on the CDR3 plus reference TRBV11-2 and TRBJ2-1, the full variable domain is EAGVAQSPRYKIIEKRQSVAFWCNPISGHATLYWYQQILGQGPKLLIQFQNNGVVDDSQLPKDRFSAERLKGVDSTLKIQPAKLEDSAVYLCASSLVGSYNEQFFGPGTRLTVL.

For the CDR3, the DNA is TGTGCCAGCAGTTATAAGTTTCTAGGGCGGGGGACTGAAGCTTTCTTT. Its protein is CASSYKFLGRGTEAFF. This chain links TRBV6-2 or TRBV6-3 with TRBJ1-1, with a possible D match to TRBD1 (5 bases). Germline V gene sequence: CDR1 MNHEY, CDR2 SVGEGT. The CDR3 runs 16 residues. Trimming removed 3 bases from V and 5 bases from J, with 19 bases in between.

The chain employs TRBV12-3 or TRBV12-4 and TRBJ1-1, with D unresolved. CDR3 length: 15 residues. The V end was cut by 2 bases, the J end by 0 bases, with 10 bases between. In DNA, the CDR3 is TGTGCCAGCAGTTTAACTGTCAGGCTGAACACTGAAGCTTTCTTT. It yields the protein CASSLTVRLNTEAFF.

This clonotype showed up many times. The chain couples TRBV28 to TRBJ1-5; maybe TRBD1 (5 bases). V was pared by 2 bases and J by 6 bases, with 11 bases between. Germline CDR1 MDHEN, CDR2 SYDVKM. The CDR3 has 14 residues. The CDR3 DNA sequence: TGTGCCAGCAGTTTAAACGGGGGAGCTCAGCCCCAGCATTTT. It translates to CASSLNGGAQPQHF.

Of note for this clonotype: A much larger clone lies a single base off, so this may be a read error. The J gene is TRBJ2-4, the V gene TRBV18; 10 bases are shared with TRBD2. Germline CDR1 is KGHSH and CDR2 is LQKENI. The CDR3 is made up of 13 amino acids. The chain's CDR3 is CASSPPGLAIRYF. Here the CDR3 DNA reads TGTGCCAGCTCACCACCGGGACTAGCGATTCGGTACTTC. Full variable domain (outside the CDR3, taken from reference TRBV18 and TRBJ2-4): NAGVMQNPRHLVRRRGQEARLRCSPMKGHSHVYWYRQLPEEGLKFMVYLQKENIIDESGMPKERFSAEFPKEGPSILRIQQVVRGDSAAYFCASSPPGLAIRYFGAGTRLSVL.

Of note for this clonotype: The junction differs from germline at one of its ends, possibly a read error. The V and J genes are TRBV27 and TRBJ1-1; weak D call: TRBD1 (5 bases). Looked up from germline, CDR1 is MNHEY and CDR2 is SMNVEV (reference sequence). The CDR3 covers 14 residues. The chain's CDR3 is CAGSFGTGGTEAFF. DNA for the CDR3: TGTGCCGGCAGTTTCGGGACCGGAGGCACTGAAGCTTTCTTT.

The table lists this clonotype with a few counts. The chain links TRBV20-1 to TRBJ1-2, with D perhaps TRBD1 (6 bases). Germline V gene data show CDR1 as DFQATT and CDR2 as SNEGSKA (reference sequence). The CDR3 runs 13 residues. The V and J ends lost 8 bases and 6 bases respectively, with 19 bases between them. The CDR3 DNA follows: TGCAGTACTCCCCGAGGTGGGGGCAATGGCTACACCTTC. This sequence encodes CSTPRGGGNGYTF.

This clonotype has ten or more counts. The rearrangement links TRBV11-2 to TRBJ2-3; D call uncertain. CDR1 and CDR2 (germline): SGHAT, FQNNGV. Trimming removed 5 bases from V and 5 bases from J, with 14 bases in between. This CDR3 has 14 amino acids. CDR3 in amino acids: CASSQVSGRDTQYF. The CDR3 coding sequence is TGTGCCAGCAGCCAAGTTTCCGGCCGAGATACGCAGTATTTT.

The chain employs TRBV6-1 and TRBJ2-6, with 7 bases aligning to TRBD2. The CDR3 runs to 12 residues. Germline V gives CDR1 MNHNS, CDR2 SASEGT. J gave up 13 bases and V 7 bases, and 7 bases lay outside the gene matches. The CDR3 spells CASKGGPPVLTF. The CDR3 DNA sequence: TGTGCCAGCAAGGGAGGGCCCCCAGTCCTGACTTTC.

This clonotype was picked up many times. The chain couples TRBV25-1 to TRBJ1-6; possibly TRBD1 for D (6 bases). V lost 6 bases, J lost 7 bases, and 10 bases lay in between. The CDR3 covers 13 residues. Germline V gene data show CDR1 as MGHDK and CDR2 as SYGVNS. The CDR3 sequence is CASRSTGNSPLHF. The DNA for the CDR3 is TGTGCCAGCAGGAGTACAGGGAATTCACCCCTCCACTTT. Based on the CDR3 plus reference TRBV25-1 and TRBJ1-6, the full variable domain is EADIYQTPRYLVIGTGKKITLECSQTMGHDKMYWYQQDPGMELHLIHYSYGVNSTEKGDLSSESTVSRIRTEHFPLTLESARPSHTSQYLCASRSTGNSPLHFGNGTRLTVT.

This clonotype was found many times. The V and J genes are TRBV30 and TRBJ2-1; TRBD1 might be the D (6 bases). The CDR3 is 13 residues long. Germline V gives CDR1 GTSNPN, CDR2 SVGIG (reference sequence). The V end lost 3 bases, the J end lost 3 bases, and 9 bases lay between the germline ends. The CDR3 DNA follows: TGTGCCTGGAGCCAGGGGTTCTACAATGAGCAGTTCTTC. This gives the protein CAWSQGFYNEQFF.

Concerning this clonotype: A far larger clone differs by one base, so this is likely a read error. The chain recombines TRBV19 with TRBJ2-7; D is possibly TRBD2 (6 bases). The DNA end is more similar to TRBJ2-5, so the J call may be wrong. CDR3 length equals 15 residues. CDR1 and CDR2 (germline): LNHDA, SQIVND (reference sequence). CDR3 nucleotide sequence: TGTGCCAGTAGTATCGCTGCGCAGCGGGAAGAGACCCAGTACTTC. Protein: CASSIAAQREETQYF.

This clonotype was detected many times. The V call is TRBV28, the J call TRBJ1-4, with D uncertain. CDR3 length: 17 residues. CDR1 and CDR2 (germline): MDHEN, SYDVKM. V shed 1 base and J shed 5 bases, with 17 bases lying between them. The chain's CDR3 is CASSLSAPAPKNEKLFF. DNA for the CDR3: TGTGCCAGCAGTTTATCTGCCCCGGCTCCCAAAAATGAAAAACTGTTTTTT.

The V call is TRBV3-1, the J call TRBJ1-3; no firm D call. In germline, CDR1 is LGHDT, CDR2 YNNKEL (reference sequence). Trimming took off 0 bases at V and 2 bases at J, with 8 bases between the two ends. There are 15 residues in the CDR3. The CDR3 sequence: CASSQDMGAGNTIYF. The DNA of the CDR3 is TGTGCCAGCAGCCAAGATATGGGAGCTGGAAACACCATATATTTT.

In its sample, this clonotype was seen many times. The chain has TRBV3-1 and TRBJ1-6; D remains unclear. The CDR3 contains 16 residues. Germline V gene sequence: CDR1 LGHDT, CDR2 YNNKEL (reference sequence). V lost 3 bases and J 6 bases, leaving 15 bases between the germline ends. CDR3 sequence: CASSQKPGFGNSPLHF. CDR3 bases: TGTGCCAGCAGCCAGAAGCCGGGTTTTGGTAATTCACCCCTCCACTTT.

This clonotype has ten or more counts. The rearrangement uses TRBV4-1 and TRBJ1-5; D possibly corresponds to TRBD1 (5 bases). Trimming pared 4 bases from V and 0 bases from J, leaving 19 bases between. CDR3 length: 18 residues. CDR1 is MGHRA and CDR2 is YSYEKL in the germline V gene. The CDR3 spells CASSLELGAGYSNQPQHF. CDR3 nucleotides: TGCGCCAGCAGCCTAGAACTTGGGGCAGGTTATAGCAATCAGCCCCAGCATTTT.

This clonotype was seen many times. It may be a read error: a sequence one base away is much more abundant. CDR3: CASSGPGQGGRSPLHF. The CDR3 DNA is TGTGCCAGCAGTGGCCCCGGACAGGGGGGGAGGTCACCCCTCCACTTT. V is TRBV2 and J is TRBJ1-6, with TRBD1 identical over 10 bases. Germline V lookup: CDR1 SNHLY, CDR2 FYNNEI. Trimming took 4 bases from V and 10 from J; bases not matched to a gene: 10. The CDR3 sequence is 16 residues long.

The V gene is TRBV20-1, the J gene TRBJ2-7, with TRBD1 as a possible D gene (6 bases). The CDR3 sequence is 13 residues long. Per germline, CDR1 DFQATT and CDR2 SNEGSKA (reference sequence). The V end lost 5 bases, the J end lost 6 bases, and 17 bases lay between the germline ends. CDR3 residues: CSAAPRGYGEQYF. The DNA for the CDR3 is TGCAGTGCTGCACCCAGGGGCTACGGCGAGCAGTACTTC.

There are many counts of this clonotype. V is TRBV5-6 and J is TRBJ1-2, with no clear D. From germline, CDR1 is SGHDT and CDR2 YYEEEE. CDR3 length: 12 residues. With 3 bases removed from V and 8 bases from J, the gap between germline ends came to 11 bases. Here the CDR3 reads CASSWSPEGYTF. CDR3 bases: TGTGCCAGCAGCTGGAGTCCTGAGGGCTACACCTTC.